The 14 T cell receptor beta chains in this list originate from one sample, sequenced in a study of response to subunit inactivated influenza vaccine (dated by TCRdb to between 2017 and 2018). The library was generated by RT-PCR. For sequencing, an Illumina HiSeq 2500 was employed. The public reads were run again by TCRdb, first through fastp at Q25 and then through MiXCR, and only productive beta chains were kept. Entries that share a CDR3 protein sequence are merged under the most common genes and DNA. This sample holds approximately 700,000 distinct CDR3 sequences; 15% to 17% were observed only once. Jointly, the top ten make up 9.5% to 13% of the sample. Sequences were derived from PBMCs from blood, sampled roughly 12 days after vaccination. All receptors derive from a man in his fifties or sixties who received an inactivated influenza vaccine. Donor details come from another sample of the same person, matched by shared clones.

The chain links TRBV6-5 to TRBJ2-7; tentatively, D is TRBD2 (6 bases). Germline loops: CDR1 MNHEY, CDR2 SVGAGI. This CDR3 contains 12 residues. Trimming took off 0 bases at V and 12 bases at J, with 12 bases between the two ends. In nucleotides, the CDR3 is TGTGCCAGCAGTTACTCGGGGGGTATATGGTACTTC. Translated: CASSYSGGIWYF.

The CDR3: CSAKPGQGENEQYF. The CDR3 nucleotides read TGCAGTGCTAAACCGGGACAGGGGGAAAACGAGCAGTACTTC. V usage is TRBV20-1 and J usage is TRBJ2-7, with TRBD1 identical over 11 bases. J lost 5 bases, V lost 4 bases, and 7 bases had no gene match. Germline CDR1 is DFQATT and CDR2 is SNEGSKA (reference sequence). CDR3 length: 14 amino acids.

This rearrangement joins TRBV10-3 to TRBJ2-1; D is ambiguous. Per germline, CDR1 ENHRY and CDR2 SYGVKD. This CDR3 is 12 amino acids long. V lost 0 bases and J lost 8, with 5 bases in between. The CDR3 is CAISESPDEQFF. The DNA of the CDR3 is TGTGCCATCAGTGAGTCTCCGGATGAGCAGTTCTTC.

V is TRBV5-1 and J is TRBJ2-4; 9 bases match TRBD1. Per the germline V gene, CDR1 is SGHRS and CDR2 is YFSETQ. The length of the CDR3 is 14 residues. V shed 4 bases and J 8 bases; nucleotides not matched to a gene: 7. The CDR3 nucleotides read TGCGCCAGCAGCGGGACTGACAGGGGGGACATTCAGTACTTC. Translation: CASSGTDRGDIQYF.

The V gene is TRBV5-8, the J gene TRBJ2-1; D is perhaps TRBD2 (5 bases). Deletions cut 9 bases from V and 6 bases from J, with 16 bases between. There are 13 residues in the CDR3. Germline lookup yields CDR1 SGHTS and CDR2 YDEGEE. The CDR3 DNA follows: TGTGCCATGAGCCCCGGACTCGTCAATGAGCAGTTCTTC. Residues: CAMSPGLVNEQFF. Based on the CDR3 plus reference TRBV5-8 and TRBJ2-1, the full variable domain is EAGVTQSPTHLIKTRGQQATLRCSPISGHTSVYWYQQALGLGLQFLLWYDEGEERNRGNFPPRFSGRQFPNYSSELNVNALELEDSALYLCAMSPGLVNEQFFGPGTRLTVL.

The chain couples TRBV7-9 to TRBJ1-2; no definite D call. Looked up from germline, CDR1 is SEHNR and CDR2 is FQNEAQ (reference sequence). V was shortened by 1 base and J by 1 base, with 7 bases between the two germline ends. The CDR3 sequence is 14 residues long. The CDR3 nucleotides read TGTGCCAGCAGCTTAGGTGAAATTAACTATGGCTACACCTTC. Translating it yields CASSLGEINYGYTF.

This clonotype came up many times. This chain uses TRBV7-2 with TRBJ2-1, with TRBD2 matching 7 bases. Germline-derived CDR1 and CDR2 are SGHTA and FQGNSA. The CDR3 spans 14 residues. V was clipped by 5 bases and J by 6 bases; unmatched bases: 7. The CDR3 region has the DNA TGTGCCAGCAGCCCCACAGCGGGAATCAATGAGCAGTTCTTC. Its translation is CASSPTAGINEQFF.

This clonotype was detected many times. The genes are TRBV5-1 and TRBJ2-1; unclear D gene. The V and J ends lost 4 bases and 0 bases respectively, with 14 bases between them. The CDR3 covers 16 residues. CDR1 and CDR2 from the germline V gene are SGHRS and YFSETQ. The CDR3: CASSGTAMSSYNEQFF. Here the CDR3 DNA reads TGCGCCAGCAGCGGTACAGCTATGAGCTCCTACAATGAGCAGTTCTTC.

This clonotype was found a few times. The V call is TRBV4-3, the J call TRBJ2-7; 8 bases map to TRBD1. Germline-derived CDR1 and CDR2 are LGHNA and YSLEER. V shed 0 bases and J 4 bases; nucleotides not matched to a gene: 2. This CDR3 region has 14 residues. CDR3 sequence (DNA): TGCGCCAGCAGCCAAGATGACAGGGGATACGAGCAGTACTTC. This encodes CASSQDDRGYEQYF.

Concerning this clonotype: At one end, the junction sequence differs from germline, possibly due to a read error. The rearrangement joins TRBV2 to TRBJ2-2, with D unclear. The CDR3 spans 14 residues. Looked up from germline, CDR1 is SNHLY and CDR2 is FYNNEI. The CDR3 DNA follows: TGTGCCAGCAGAGGCACTATGAACACCGAGGAGCTGTTTTTT. Its translation is CASRGTMNTEELFF.

This clonotype occurred a few times. The rearrangement uses TRBV7-2 and TRBJ2-1; 8 bases match TRBD1. The CDR3 length is 14 residues. The germline gives CDR1 SGHTA, CDR2 FQGNSA. Trimming removed 3 bases from V and 5 bases from J; junction bases left unmatched: 3. CDR3 DNA: TGTGCCAGCAGCTTCAGGGGGCCAGACAATGAGCAGTTCTTC. It is translated as CASSFRGPDNEQFF.

This clonotype has a handful of counts. The chain combines TRBV10-3 with TRBJ2-1, with D perhaps matching TRBD1 or TRBD2 (6 bases each). V was shortened by 2 bases and J by 10 bases, with 18 bases between the two germline ends. From germline, CDR1 is ENHRY and CDR2 SYGVKD. The CDR3 length is 15 residues. DNA for the CDR3: TGTGCCATCAGTGAGAACGGGGGACATAGAGGGGAGCAGTTCTTC. Its protein product is CAISENGGHRGEQFF.

As for this clonotype: A read error may account for a junction end that differs from germline. The rearrangement uses TRBV6-1 and TRBJ1-6; D remains ambiguous. The CDR3 extends over 14 amino acids. The V gene's germline CDR1 is MNHNS and CDR2 SASEGT. In nucleotides, the CDR3 is TGTGCCAGCGGGCCCGGGTCCTCTAATTCACCCCTCCACTTT. Translating gives CASGPGSSNSPLHF.

The J gene is TRBJ2-2, the V gene TRBV18; 9 bases line up with TRBD2. The CDR3 has 17 amino acids. Trimming cost V 0 bases and J 0 bases; bases outside gene matches: 2. CDR1 and CDR2 (germline): KGHSH, LQKENI. CDR3 DNA: TGTGCCAGCTCACCACCTGTAGCGGGGGCGAACACCGGGGAGCTGTTTTTT. This gives the protein CASSPPVAGANTGELFF.